This T cell receptor (beta chain) comes out of a study of T cell responses to AZD1222 COVID-19 vaccine. General study results and limits: Donors in the cohort were predominantly white British and more often female, and clonal diversity was possibly underestimated. Spike-specific TCR breadth and depth grew following two AZD1222 doses. Repertoire sampling was restricted to post-peak T cell response timepoints.

Sequencing used immunoSEQ multiplex PCR; TCRdb keeps in-frame clones, though not all of them. Among around 120,000 clones, around 80% were seen once, and the ten largest hold about 29%. This CDR3 comprises 14 residues. The germline V gene has CDR1 GTSNPN and CDR2 SVGIG (reference sequence). Trimming stripped 0 bases from V and 3 bases from J, with 9 bases between. This clone was seen a single time. The antigen is unknown. The chain joins TRBV30 to TRBJ1-5; D is uncertain. The sequence was obtained from an adult who received the AZD1222 COVID-19 vaccine. This specimen was peripheral blood, taken 28 days after the second AZD1222 dose. The chain's CDR3 is CAWSVGGNNQPQHF. DNA for the CDR3: TGTGCCTGGAGTGTAGGAGGGAACAATCAGCCCCAGCATTTT.